A selection of T cell receptor beta chains follows, all from one sample in a study of T-cell reconstitution after alpha-beta-depleted transplantation in children. From the PCR reads, TCRdb called clonotypes with MiXCR, one entry per CDR3 protein. The sample carries around 210,000 distinct CDR3 sequences, 5.5% to 7% recorded once. The sequences come from PBMCs, collected before TCRalphabeta/CD19-depleted stem cell transplant. The receptors stem from a boy under 10 years old with acute lymphoblastic leukemia, due to receive a stem cell transplant. The conserved cysteine and the conserved F or W are not part of the CDR3 here.

v_call	j_call	cdr3_aa
TRBV14	TRBJ2-5	ASSPGWQTQY
TRBV7-2	TRBJ2-7	ASSPQTGVGEQY
TRBV20-1	TRBJ1-6	SAREGSSYNSPLH
TRBV15	TRBJ1-2	APGGTLYGYT
TRBV7-3	TRBJ2-5	ASSLTLGETQY
TRBV5-1	TRBJ1-5	ASSPGQGGNQPQH
TRBV11-2	TRBJ1-1	ASSSGQAGYTEAF
TRBV20-1	TRBJ1-5	SASGGAGVSNQPQH
TRBV29-1	TRBJ2-5	SVLGTTGQETQY
TRBV30	TRBJ2-1	AWSLSEQF
TRBV7-9	TRBJ2-7	ASSEPGQNYEQY
TRBV12-3/TRBV12-4	TRBJ1-2	ASSTRQGNYGYT
TRBV20-1	TRBJ2-7	SAPLLLAEQY
TRBV6-2/TRBV6-3	TRBJ1-5	ASILPGEAYSNQPQH
TRBV6-6	TRBJ2-3	ASSEPTTQY
TRBV19	TRBJ2-1	ASSIDLESGNYNEQF
TRBV9	TRBJ2-5	ASSVAKGYQETQY
TRBV5-5	TRBJ1-1	ASSLGGVNTEAF
TRBV12-3/TRBV12-4	TRBJ2-1	ASSSTGDEQF
TRBV29-1	TRBJ2-7	SVGQGFREQY
TRBV11-2	TRBJ2-7	ASSLGPAGPSYEQY
TRBV29-1	TRBJ2-7	SVGHTYEQY
TRBV7-2	TRBJ1-5	ASSSGQVNQPQH
TRBV28	TRBJ1-1	ASSLPGQGMNTEAF
TRBV5-4	TRBJ1-6	ASSTGQEKFNSPLH
TRBV27	TRBJ1-1	ASSLSSRGPTEAF
TRBV2	TRBJ2-5	ASSEEYIAGGPETQY
TRBV5-1	TRBJ2-1	ASSLTAGTGEQF
TRBV28	TRBJ2-5	ASSLFFVGVGGTGAETQY
TRBV29-1	TRBJ2-4	SVAGRALDIQY
TRBV6-2/TRBV6-3	TRBJ2-3	ASSYGIISTQY
TRBV12-3/TRBV12-4	TRBJ1-1	ASSPTGDNQEAF
TRBV7-8	TRBJ2-6	ASSRQGGSGANVLT
TRBV28	TRBJ2-7	ASSLPRQGVHEQY
TRBV11-2	TRBJ2-1	ASSQVGEAVYNEQF
TRBV12-3/TRBV12-4	TRBJ2-1	ASSLRDGAYNEQF
TRBV20-1	TRBJ2-1	SARGTPSSYNEQF
TRBV7-2	TRBJ2-1	ASSLRSGTSGRNEQF
TRBV20-1	TRBJ1-1	SASGQDTEAF
TRBV29-1	TRBJ2-3	SARGDPDTQY
TRBV7-9	TRBJ2-3	ASSVFPEDTQY
TRBV20-1	TRBJ2-7	SDRRGPRNRDEQY
TRBV20-1	TRBJ1-6	SARRGVDSPLH
TRBV7-2	TRBJ1-1	ASSLTQDTEAF
TRBV5-1	TRBJ2-6	ASSLGIRTGPSGANVLT
TRBV5-1	TRBJ2-5	ASSPIGTTEETQY
TRBV7-2	TRBJ2-7	ASSTGLDRGYEQY
TRBV5-6	TRBJ2-2	ASSLIGTPTGELF
TRBV29-1	TRBJ2-1	SVVLALLGNEQF
TRBV7-2	TRBJ2-7	ASSPMGQLAYEQY
TRBV2	TRBJ1-2	ASSAWGQALKLYGYT
TRBV29-1	TRBJ1-1	SVGGGRYTEAF
TRBV12-3/TRBV12-4	TRBJ1-2	ASSLPANYGYT